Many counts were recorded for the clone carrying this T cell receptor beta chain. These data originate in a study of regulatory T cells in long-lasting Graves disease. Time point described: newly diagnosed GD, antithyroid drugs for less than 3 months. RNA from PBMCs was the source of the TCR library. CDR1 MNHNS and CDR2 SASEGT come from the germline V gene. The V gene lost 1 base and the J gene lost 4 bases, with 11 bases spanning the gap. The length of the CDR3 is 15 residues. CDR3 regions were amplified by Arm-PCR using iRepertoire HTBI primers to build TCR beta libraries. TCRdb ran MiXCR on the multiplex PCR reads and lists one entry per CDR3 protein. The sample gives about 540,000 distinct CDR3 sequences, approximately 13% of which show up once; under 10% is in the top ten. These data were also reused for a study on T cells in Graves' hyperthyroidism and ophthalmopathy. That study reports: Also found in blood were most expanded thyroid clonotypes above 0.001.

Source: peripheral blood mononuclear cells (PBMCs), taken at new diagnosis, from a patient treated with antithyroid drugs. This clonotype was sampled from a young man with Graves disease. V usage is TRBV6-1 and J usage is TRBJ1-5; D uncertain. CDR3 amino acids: CASSEDGRLNQPQHF. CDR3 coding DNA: TGTGCCAGCAGTGAAGACGGCAGGCTGAATCAGCCCCAGCATTTT.